This TCR beta chain emerged from a study of control samples from healthy donors and cancer patients. Sequenced by immunoSEQ multiplex PCR; TCRdb stores in-frame clones only, minus some. The profile covers 150,000 or so clones, with about 90% appearing a single time and approximately 2.2% taken by the ten largest. The sequencing sample was made of blood. The receptor comes from a woman aged 45-65 years in good health.

CDR3 sequence (DNA): TGTGCCAGTATGCCCACAGAGGGGTCACCCCTCCACTTT. Its translation is CASMPTEGSPLHF. The chain joins TRBV19 to TRBJ1-6, with a tentative D call TRBD1 (5 bases). V lost 7 bases to trimming and J lost 10 bases, with 14 bases between them. There are 13 residues in the CDR3. Germline values: CDR1 LNHDA, CDR2 SQIVND (reference sequence).